These 31 T cell receptor beta chains share one sample of origin, sequenced in a study of blood T cell repertoires in COVID-19. Sequencing used immunoSEQ multiplex PCR; TCRdb keeps in-frame clones, though not all of them. The sample includes fewer than 250,000 clones, around 80% of them seen just once. Sequenced input: peripheral blood. The source of these receptors is a woman between 50 and 59 years old with acute or convalescent COVID-19.

This chain uses TRBV6-1 with TRBJ2-7; TRBD2 might be the D (7 bases). Trimming removed 3 bases at V and 0 bases at J, with 18 bases between. This CDR3 has 17 amino acids. The V gene's germline CDR1 is MNHNS and CDR2 SASEGT. CDR3 nucleotides: TGTGCCAGCAGTGACGAGGGGGGGCTGAAGAGCTCCTACGAGCAGTACTTC. Its protein product is CASSDEGGLKSSYEQYF.

J is TRBJ2-3 and V is TRBV10-1, with TRBD2 as a possible D gene (5 bases). V gave up 5 bases and J gave up 3 bases, with 15 bases separating them. CDR1 is WNHNN and CDR2 is SYGVQD in the germline V gene (reference sequence). This CDR3 is built from 15 residues. The CDR3 region is CASSKGSGETDTQYF. The CDR3 nucleotides read TGCGCCAGCAGTAAGGGAAGTGGGGAGACAGATACGCAGTATTTT.

The chain couples TRBV23-1 to TRBJ1-5; D uncertain. TRBV23-1 belongs to the ORF category, with a function that is uncertain. The CDR3 covers 14 residues. V was cut by 0 bases and J by 4 bases, with 7 bases left in between. CDR3 in DNA: TGCGCCAGCAGTCAATCGATCAGGAATCAGCCCCAGCATTTT. It encodes CASSQSIRNQPQHF.

The V and J genes are TRBV5-4 and TRBJ2-7; 12 nucleotides align to TRBD2. The CDR3 is made up of 16 amino acids. The germline gives CDR1 SGHNT, CDR2 YYREEE (reference sequence). V lost 4 bases and J lost 1; bases outside the gene matches: 6. This chain's CDR3 is CASSEFGLAGSYEQYF. CDR3 bases: TGTGCCAGCAGCGAATTCGGACTAGCGGGGTCCTACGAGCAGTACTTC.

The rearrangement links TRBV6-6 to TRBJ1-4; 9 bases line up with TRBD1. Per germline, CDR1 MNHNY and CDR2 SVGAGI (reference sequence). This CDR3 has 15 residues. Trimming took 6 bases from V and 7 from J; bases not matched to a gene: 9. CDR3 coding DNA: TGTGCCAGCAGCCGAGCCGGGACAGGGACTGAAAAACTGTTTTTT. This codes for CASSRAGTGTEKLFF.

The chain links TRBV6-1 to TRBJ2-4; 10 bases line up with TRBD2. Germline loops: CDR1 MNHNS, CDR2 SASEGT. The CDR3 loop spans 18 amino acids. With 1 base clipped from V and 0 bases from J, the junction kept 6 bases outside the gene matches. This CDR3 is CASSEGPSGSSAKNIQYF. The CDR3 DNA sequence: TGTGCCAGCAGTGAAGGTCCTAGCGGGAGCTCAGCCAAAAACATTCAGTACTTC.

The chain links TRBV6-5 to TRBJ2-2; D perhaps matches TRBD2 (5 bases). The CDR3 extends over 15 amino acids. V lost 5 bases and J 5 bases, leaving 15 bases between the germline ends. Germline lookup yields CDR1 MNHEY and CDR2 SVGAGI. The CDR3 coding sequence is TGTGCCAGCAGTCGCCCCCTACTAGGAACCGGGGAGCTGTTTTTT. This codes for CASSRPLLGTGELFF.

V gene TRBV14 combines with J gene TRBJ2-7; weak D call: TRBD2 (6 bases). The CDR3 has 15 amino acids. The germline V gene has CDR1 SGHDN and CDR2 FVKESK. The ends were cut back, 0 bases at V and 4 bases at J, with 13 bases in the middle. CDR3 DNA sequence: TGTGCCAGCAGCCAAGATCAGAGACTAGTTTACGAGCAGTACTTC. It is translated as CASSQDQRLVYEQYF.

The chain joins TRBV30 to TRBJ1-2; D not certain. Germline values: CDR1 GTSNPN, CDR2 SVGIG (reference sequence). The V end was cut by 3 bases, the J end by 8 bases, with 13 bases between. The CDR3 is made up of 12 amino acids. The CDR3 protein is CAWSANERGYTF. CDR3 DNA sequence: TGTGCCTGGAGCGCTAACGAGAGGGGCTACACCTTC.

The CDR3 sequence: CASSNSGTGVEQYF. CDR3 bases: TGTGCCAGCTCAAACTCCGGGACAGGGGTTGAGCAGTACTTC. The rearrangement uses TRBV11-2 and TRBJ2-7; 10 bases fit TRBD1. CDR3 length: 14 residues. V was pared by 8 bases and J by 7 bases, with 11 bases of the junction left unmatched. Germline CDR1 and CDR2: SGHAT and FQNNGV.

The V call is TRBV5-4, the J call TRBJ2-3; 8 bases fit TRBD2. Germline CDR1 reads SGHNT; CDR2 reads YYREEE (reference sequence). After removal of 3 bases from V and 3 bases from J, the junction contained 9 bases not matched to a gene. The CDR3 covers 16 residues. CDR3 loop: CASSSAAGTRTDTQYF. DNA for the CDR3: TGTGCCAGCAGCTCCGCAGCGGGGACTAGGACAGATACGCAGTATTTT.

This clone has a handful of counts. V is TRBV4-2 and J is TRBJ1-2; D is perhaps TRBD1 (6 bases). Trimming cost V 1 base and J 3 bases, with 15 bases left between them. Germline loops: CDR1 LGHNA, CDR2 YNFKEQ. This CDR3 spans 16 amino acids. The CDR3 is CASSQADRDDYYGYTF. The CDR3 coding sequence is TGTGCCAGCAGCCAAGCGGACAGAGATGACTACTATGGCTACACCTTC.

The V and J genes are TRBV7-9 and TRBJ2-4; 9 bases fit TRBD2. Germline loops: CDR1 SEHNR, CDR2 FQNEAQ (reference sequence). After removal of 2 bases from V and 7 bases from J, the junction contained 6 bases not matched to a gene. The CDR3 is 15 residues long. The CDR3 DNA follows: TGTGCCAGCAGCTTACGGCTAGCGGGAATCAACATTCAGTACTTC. Amino acid sequence: CASSLRLAGINIQYF.

The chain recombines TRBV5-1 with TRBJ2-1, with 11 bases identical to TRBD2. Germline-derived CDR1 and CDR2 are SGHRS and YFSETQ. The CDR3 has 13 residues. V was clipped by 5 bases and J by 13 bases; unmatched bases: 8. Here the CDR3 reads CASRRLAGGSQFF. For the CDR3, the DNA is TGCGCCAGCAGAAGGCTAGCGGGAGGATCTCAGTTCTTC.

V and J are TRBV11-2 and TRBJ1-6; D may be TRBD1 (5 bases). The V gene's germline CDR1 is SGHAT and CDR2 FQNNGV. Trimming took off 5 bases at V and 7 bases at J, with 18 bases between the two ends. The CDR3 is made up of 16 amino acids. CDR3 coding DNA: TGTGCCAGCAGCCCCCCCAGCCGGCGGGGGAATTCACCCCTCCACTTT. Translated, it gives CASSPPSRRGNSPLHF.

The chain couples TRBV5-1 to TRBJ2-7, with D unclear. Germline V gene lookup returns CDR1 SGHRS and CDR2 YFSETQ. V was shortened by 2 bases and J by 3 bases, with 12 bases between the two germline ends. This CDR3 has 14 residues. Here the CDR3 reads CASSLWSYLYEQYF. CDR3 DNA sequence: TGCGCCAGCAGCTTATGGTCCTACCTCTACGAGCAGTACTTC.

J is TRBJ2-5 and V is TRBV7-7; 10 nucleotides align to TRBD1. This CDR3 spans 15 amino acids. J gave up 5 bases and V 3 bases, and 6 bases lay outside the gene matches. Germline CDR1 and CDR2: SSHAT and FNYEAQ (reference sequence). In DNA, the CDR3 is TGTGCCAGCAGCTTTGGGGACAGGGGATTGGAGACCCAGTACTTC. Its protein is CASSFGDRGLETQYF. Looking up the rest from reference TRBV7-7 and TRBJ2-5 gives the full variable domain: GAGVSQSPRYKVTKRGQDVTLRCDPISSHATLYWYQQALGQGPEFLTYFNYEAQPDKSGLPSDRFSAERPEGSISTLTIQRTEQRDSAMYRCASSFGDRGLETQYFGPGTRLLVL.

The rearrangement uses TRBV28 and TRBJ1-1; D possibly corresponds to TRBD1 (6 bases). CDR3 length: 17 residues. Germline CDR1 MDHEN, CDR2 SYDVKM. Trimming cost V 6 bases and J 0 bases, with 20 bases left between them. For the CDR3, the DNA is TGTGCCAGCAGCACCGCGGGGGGCATGTTGATGAACACTGAAGCTTTCTTT. Its translation is CASSTAGGMLMNTEAFF.

The chain joins TRBV11-3 to TRBJ1-1; 9 nucleotides line up with TRBD1. From germline, CDR1 is SGHNT and CDR2 YENEEA. The V segment lost 5 bases and the J segment 1 base; nucleotides outside the gene matches: 5. This CDR3 contains 15 residues. The CDR3 loop reads CASSGQGSQNTEAFF. The CDR3 DNA sequence: TGTGCCAGCAGCGGACAGGGGTCCCAGAACACTGAAGCTTTCTTT.

The rearrangement links TRBV6-5 to TRBJ2-3; D is unresolved. The V end lost 5 bases, the J end lost 2 bases, and 11 bases lay between the germline ends. The CDR3 totals 14 residues. Germline lookup yields CDR1 MNHEY and CDR2 SVGAGI. CDR3 loop: CASSPLGDTDTQYF. DNA for the CDR3: TGTGCCAGCAGTCCACTTGGAGACACAGATACGCAGTATTTT.

CDR3 sequence reads: CASSLVGASGPPRDTQYF. The CDR3 DNA follows: TGTGCCAGCAGCTTGGTAGGGGCTAGCGGGCCACCCAGGGATACGCAGTATTTT. The chain is built from TRBV5-6 and TRBJ2-3; 8 nucleotides align to TRBD2. The CDR3 consists of 18 residues. CDR1 and CDR2 (germline): SGHDT, YYEEEE. The junction had 15 bases not matched to a gene; V was cut back by 0 bases and J by 6 bases. Combining the CDR3 with reference TRBV5-6 and TRBJ2-3 gives the whole variable domain DAGVTQSPTHLIKTRGQQVTLRCSPKSGHDTVSWYQQALGQGPQFIFQYYEEEERQRGNFPDRFSGHQFPNYSSELNVNALLLGDSALYLCASSLVGASGPPRDTQYFGPGTRLTVL.

This rearrangement joins TRBV28 to TRBJ2-7; unclear D gene. The CDR3 length is 13 residues. V dropped 6 bases and J dropped 1 base, with 10 bases sitting between them. In germline, CDR1 is MDHEN, CDR2 SYDVKM. The CDR3 region is CASRQQTSYEQYF. The CDR3 region has the DNA TGTGCCAGCAGACAGCAGACATCCTACGAGCAGTACTTC.

This clone has a single count. The J gene is TRBJ1-2, the V gene TRBV5-6, with D tentatively TRBD1 (5 bases). Germline CDR1 is SGHDT and CDR2 is YYEEEE. The CDR3 is made up of 16 amino acids. Trimming took 0 bases from V and 0 from J, leaving 12 bases between them. The DNA for the CDR3 is TGTGCCAGCAGCTTGGTCCCGGGGGACCCTAACTATGGCTACACCTTC. It encodes CASSLVPGDPNYGYTF.

The genes are TRBV6-1 and TRBJ1-1; D is ambiguous. V was trimmed by 0 bases and J by 4 bases, leaving 12 bases between them. There are 15 residues in the CDR3. The germline CDR1 and CDR2 sequences are MNHNS and SASEGT. CDR3 in amino acids: CASSEATLGSTEAFF. CDR3 nucleotide sequence: TGTGCCAGCAGTGAAGCAACCCTCGGTTCCACTGAAGCTTTCTTT.

This clone appeared once. This chain links TRBV19 with TRBJ2-3, with 8 nucleotides matching TRBD2. V was pared by 8 bases and J by 4 bases, with 11 bases of the junction left unmatched. The germline gives CDR1 LNHDA, CDR2 SQIVND (reference sequence). This CDR3 has 15 residues. This CDR3 reads CASAERAGVADTQYF. CDR3 sequence (DNA): TGTGCCAGTGCAGAGAGAGCGGGAGTTGCAGATACGCAGTATTTT.

This sequence joins TRBV28 and TRBJ1-5; the D gene is possibly TRBD1 (5 bases). CDR1 is MDHEN, CDR2 SYDVKM, per germline. Trimming left V 6 bases short and J 3 bases short, with 15 bases between. CDR3 size: 15 residues. CDR3 protein: CASSSDGGYNQPQHF. The DNA for the CDR3 is TGTGCCAGCAGCTCCGACGGGGGATACAATCAGCCCCAGCATTTT.

This chain links TRBV5-1 with TRBJ1-1, with 10 bases matching TRBD1. V shed 5 bases, J shed 5 bases, and the junction held 6 bases outside the gene matches. The CDR3 has 14 amino acids. Per germline, CDR1 SGHRS and CDR2 YFSETQ. The CDR3 sequence: CASSLGQGETEAFF. The CDR3 DNA follows: TGCGCCAGCAGTTTAGGACAGGGGGAAACTGAAGCTTTCTTT.

The CDR3 nucleotides are TGCAGTGCTAGTAGTTCGCAGGGAAGTCTGGGGGAGCAGTACTTC. This encodes CSASSSQGSLGEQYF. The rearrangement uses TRBV20-1 and TRBJ2-7; weak D call: TRBD1 (5 bases). CDR1 and CDR2 from the germline V gene are DFQATT and SNEGSKA (reference sequence). The CDR3 length is 15 residues. Trimming left V 3 bases short and J 7 bases short, with 22 bases between.

A note on this clone: Distinct nucleotide sequences in the sample also encode this CDR3. V gene TRBV6-4 combines with J gene TRBJ2-1, with 9 bases lining up with TRBD2. V shed 6 bases, J shed 4 bases, and the junction held 4 bases outside the gene matches. The CDR3 has 14 residues. The germline CDR1 and CDR2 sequences are MRHNA and SNTAGT. CDR3 nucleotide sequence: TGTGCCAGCAGCATACTAGCGGGTTACAATGAGCAGTTCTTC. This gives the protein CASSILAGYNEQFF.

The chain recombines TRBV5-1 with TRBJ1-1; D perhaps matches TRBD1 (6 bases). The germline CDR1 and CDR2 sequences are SGHRS and YFSETQ. Between the trimmed V and J ends, which lost 0 bases and 1 base, there was a span of 16 bases. The length of the CDR3 is 17 residues. The CDR3 coding sequence is TGCGCCAGCAGCTTGGATCCTTTCAGGGGAGAGAACACTGAAGCTTTCTTT. Protein product: CASSLDPFRGENTEAFF.

V is TRBV18 and J is TRBJ2-5, with D maybe TRBD2 (5 bases). There are 13 residues in the CDR3. Germline values: CDR1 KGHSH, CDR2 LQKENI. Trimming removed 5 bases at V and 5 bases at J, with 12 bases between. The CDR3 reads CASSSGVRETQYF. CDR3 sequence (DNA): TGTGCCAGCTCATCCGGGGTGAGGGAGACCCAGTACTTC.